This T cell receptor (beta chain) was recovered during a study of T cell repertoires in cytomegalovirus infection. Study summary: The authors used CMV epitopes that were HLA-C-restricted (recently identified) and HLA-B-restricted (well studied). Shared public TCR beta signatures pointed to both CMV infection and a matching HLA type. Broader study findings: Across the ex vivo response, the dominant clonotypes were HLA-C-restricted CMV-specific TCR beta clonotypes.

The germline V gene encodes CDR1 DFQATT and CDR2 SNEGSKA (reference sequence). The CDR3 covers 16 residues. The V and J ends lost 0 bases and 9 bases respectively, with 23 bases between them. A single record per CDR3 protein comes from TCRdb applying MiXCR to the reads. The repertoire includes about 830,000 distinct CDR3 sequences, approximately 29% of them detected once, and around 12% sits in the top ten. To note about this clonotype: What it binds is unknown.

The rearrangement joins TRBV20-1 to TRBJ1-1; no clear D. The sequence came from a human donor in good health (CMV status not recorded). Some clones in this sample may be carry-over from other donors' samples. This specimen consisted of cultured CD8+ T cells from PBMCs, obtained from culture after CMV antigen stimulation. The CDR3 is CSARDPREGLALKAFF. In DNA form, the CDR3 reads TGCAGTGCTAGAGATCCGCGGGAAGGCCTAGCCCTAAAAGCTTTCTTT.